The rows below give T cell receptor beta chains drawn from one sample of a study of T cell changes during pregnancy in multiple sclerosis. The assay was immunoSEQ multiplex PCR, and TCRdb's table has in-frame clones only and misses some. The sample includes about 38,000 clones, nearly 95% seen only once; the top ten take approximately 0.36%. The material sequenced was CD4+ T cells from peripheral blood mononuclear cells, taken after pregnancy. The receptors originated from a female donor in good health, enrolled as a control in a pregnancy study. Each CDR3 is given with its conserved first and last residue. The D gene is left open where the match is weak. Clone size appears in some rows only: once, few, many, or a class for an expanded clone.

V gene: TRBV6-6; CDR3 length: 15; J gene: TRBJ2-7; clone size: once; D gene: TRBD2; CDR3 DNA: TGTGCCAGCTCCACCCGGACTAGCGGGTCGTACGAGCAGTACTTC; CDR3 protein: CASSTRTSGSYEQYF
V gene: TRBV15; CDR3 length: 16; J gene: TRBJ1-2; clone size: NA; D gene: TRBD1; CDR3 DNA: TGTGCCACCAGCGGACGGGACAGGGGGCTCAACTATGGCTACACCTTC; CDR3 protein: CATSGRDRGLNYGYTF
V gene: TRBV5-1; CDR3 length: 13; J gene: TRBJ1-1; clone size: NA; D gene: NA; CDR3 DNA: TGCGCCAGCAGCCCCTCCGTTTCGGCTGAAGCTTTCTTT; CDR3 protein: CASSPSVSAEAFF
V gene: TRBV9; CDR3 length: 15; J gene: TRBJ2-1; clone size: NA; D gene: NA; CDR3 DNA: TGTGCCAGTCAACAGAGGGGGGGAGGGCGGGATGAGCAGTTCTTC; CDR3 protein: CASQQRGGGRDEQFF
V gene: TRBV5-1; CDR3 length: 16; J gene: TRBJ2-7; clone size: NA; D gene: TRBD2; CDR3 DNA: TGCGCCAGCAGCTTGTCGCCTAGCGGGAGCTCCTACGAGCAGTACTTC; CDR3 protein: CASSLSPSGSSYEQYF
V gene: TRBV5-4; CDR3 length: 16; J gene: TRBJ2-5; clone size: NA; D gene: TRBD1; CDR3 DNA: TGTGCCAGCAGCTTGGTACCGGGACAGAACCAAGAGACCCAGTACTTC; CDR3 protein: CASSLVPGQNQETQYF
V gene: TRBV5-4; CDR3 length: 15; J gene: TRBJ1-2; clone size: NA; D gene: TRBD1; CDR3 DNA: TGTGCCAGCAGCGCTCCCCAGGGGGCAGACTATGGCTACACCTTC; CDR3 protein: CASSAPQGADYGYTF
V gene: TRBV7-2; CDR3 length: 13; J gene: TRBJ1-3; clone size: NA; D gene: TRBD1; CDR3 DNA: TGTGCCAGCAGTTCGGACAGGGAAAACACCATATATTTT; CDR3 protein: CASSSDRENTIYF
V gene: TRBV5-1; CDR3 length: 14; J gene: TRBJ1-1; clone size: NA; D gene: TRBD1; CDR3 DNA: TGCGCCAGCAGAGAGGCCGGGACAGCTATTGAAGCTTTCTTT; CDR3 protein: CASREAGTAIEAFF
V gene: TRBV18; CDR3 length: 16; J gene: TRBJ2-3; clone size: NA; D gene: TRBD2; CDR3 DNA: TGTGCCAGCTCACCACGACTAGCGGGGAACACAGATACGCAGTATTTT; CDR3 protein: CASSPRLAGNTDTQYF
V gene: TRBV29-1; CDR3 length: 14; J gene: TRBJ1-1; clone size: NA; D gene: NA; CDR3 DNA: TGCAGCGTTGACCCTACCTCGGGGAACACTGAAGCTTTCTTT; CDR3 protein: CSVDPTSGNTEAFF
V gene: TRBV30; CDR3 length: 21; J gene: TRBJ1-2; clone size: NA; D gene: TRBD1; CDR3 DNA: TGTGCCTGGAGTGTAGCTAGTAGCATTCAGGGGGCCCCTCTCGGAGGCTATGGCTACACCTTC; CDR3 protein: CAWSVASSIQGAPLGGYGYTF
V gene: TRBV7-6; CDR3 length: 15; J gene: TRBJ2-3; clone size: few; D gene: NA; CDR3 DNA: TGTGCCAGCAGCTTCGGAGGGGTTGGCACAGATACGCAGTATTTT; CDR3 protein: CASSFGGVGTDTQYF
V gene: TRBV5-1; CDR3 length: 12; J gene: TRBJ2-7; clone size: NA; D gene: NA; CDR3 DNA: TGCGCCAGCTATTACTCCAGGGGAGAGCAGTACTTC; CDR3 protein: CASYYSRGEQYF
V gene: TRBV27; CDR3 length: 12; J gene: TRBJ1-2; clone size: NA; D gene: NA; CDR3 DNA: TGTGCCAGCAGAAACAACATCTATGGCTACACCTTC; CDR3 protein: CASRNNIYGYTF
V gene: TRBV6-4; CDR3 length: 16; J gene: TRBJ1-5; clone size: NA; D gene: TRBD1; CDR3 DNA: TGTGCCAGCGAAGCCGACAGGGGGCCGAGCAATCAGCCCCAGCATTTT; CDR3 protein: CASEADRGPSNQPQHF
V gene: TRBV6-5; CDR3 length: 14; J gene: TRBJ1-6; clone size: NA; D gene: NA; CDR3 DNA: TGTGCCAGCAGCCACCGGGAAGGGAATTCACCCCTCCACTTT; CDR3 protein: CASSHREGNSPLHF
V gene: TRBV7-9; CDR3 length: 17; J gene: TRBJ2-2; clone size: NA; D gene: NA; CDR3 DNA: TGTGCCAGCAGCCTAGGATGGGCGGGGCCGAACACCGGGGAGCTGTTTTTT; CDR3 protein: CASSLGWAGPNTGELFF
V gene: TRBV7-2; CDR3 length: 13; J gene: TRBJ2-5; clone size: NA; D gene: NA; CDR3 DNA: TGTGCCATCGAGCTAGGGGTCCAAGAGACCCAGTACTTC; CDR3 protein: CAIELGVQETQYF
V gene: TRBV19; CDR3 length: 15; J gene: TRBJ1-4; clone size: NA; D gene: NA; CDR3 DNA: TGTGCCAGTAGTTTCAGGGGTCGAGGGAATGAAAAACTGTTTTTT; CDR3 protein: CASSFRGRGNEKLFF